A single TCR beta chain is shown here with its context. As yet, its antigen is unknown. Other DNA sequences within the sample encode an identical CDR3. This entry is derived from a study of shared clonotypes between healthy human individuals. Findings and limits, study-wide: An expected dependence of interdonor clonotype sharing on sequencing depth was noted. Among the subsets, naive ones generally showed larger estimated richness than memory ones.

The CDR3 is 13 residues long. Trimming pared 4 bases from V and 2 bases from J, leaving 9 bases between. CDR1 and CDR2 (germline): KGHSH, LQKENI. Authors' processing steps: With immunoSEQ giving junction-only sequences and no quality scores, filtering differed. Data came from immunoSEQ multiplex PCR; TCRdb stores just in-frame clones and leaves some out. The DNA gave D and trimming, while V, J and clone size come from that table. The sample includes approximately 940,000 clones, approximately 80% of them seen just once. The sequenced sample consisted of memory CD4+ T cells sorted from blood. Subset here: CD45RA-negative fraction. The chain links TRBV18 to TRBJ2-7, with TRBD1 as a possible D gene (6 bases). The TCR sequence derives from a young man in good health. The CDR3 reads CASSLGQTYEQYF. In nucleotides, the CDR3 is TGTGCCAGCTCACTAGGACAGACCTACGAGCAGTACTTC.